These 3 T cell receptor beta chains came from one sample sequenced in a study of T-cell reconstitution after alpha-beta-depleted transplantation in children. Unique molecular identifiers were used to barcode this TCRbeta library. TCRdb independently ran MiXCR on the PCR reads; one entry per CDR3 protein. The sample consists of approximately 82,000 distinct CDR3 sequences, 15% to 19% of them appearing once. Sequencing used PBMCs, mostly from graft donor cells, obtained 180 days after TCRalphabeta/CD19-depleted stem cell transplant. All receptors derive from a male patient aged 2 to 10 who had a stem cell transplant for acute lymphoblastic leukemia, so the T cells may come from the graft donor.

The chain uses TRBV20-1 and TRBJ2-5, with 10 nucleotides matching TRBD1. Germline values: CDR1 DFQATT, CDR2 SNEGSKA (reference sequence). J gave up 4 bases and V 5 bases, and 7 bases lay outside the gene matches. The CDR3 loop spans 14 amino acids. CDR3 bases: TGCAGTGCTCGGGACAGGGGATGGGCAGAGACCCAGTACTTC. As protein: CSARDRGWAETQYF.

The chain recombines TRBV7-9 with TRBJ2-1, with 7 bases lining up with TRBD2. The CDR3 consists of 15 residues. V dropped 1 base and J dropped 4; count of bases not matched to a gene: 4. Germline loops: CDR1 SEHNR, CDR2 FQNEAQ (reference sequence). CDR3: CASSLVLGLYNEQFF. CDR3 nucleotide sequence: TGTGCCAGCAGCTTAGTCTTGGGACTATACAATGAGCAGTTCTTC.

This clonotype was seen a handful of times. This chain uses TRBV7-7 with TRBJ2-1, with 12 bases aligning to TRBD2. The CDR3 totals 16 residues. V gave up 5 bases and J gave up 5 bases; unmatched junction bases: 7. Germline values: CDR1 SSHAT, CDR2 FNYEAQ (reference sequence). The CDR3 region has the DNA TGTGCCAGCAGCCGAGGACTAGCGGGGTCCAACAATGAGCAGTTCTTC. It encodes CASSRGLAGSNNEQFF.